What follows are 10 T cell receptor beta chains derived from one specimen sequenced in a study of identifying expanded T cells in peripheral blood. The assay was immunoSEQ multiplex PCR, and TCRdb's table has in-frame clones only and misses some. The sample yields about 130,000 clones, 65% to 90% seen once. Sample: blood. Receptors originate from a person between 18 and 69 years old in good health.

The V and J genes are TRBV5-1 and TRBJ2-7; TRBD2 aligns across 12 bases. With V trimmed by 3 bases and J by 4 bases, 5 bases remained unmatched. Germline CDR1 SGHRS, CDR2 YFSETQ. This CDR3 comprises 15 residues. This CDR3 is CASSSLAGGSYEQYF. The CDR3 DNA is TGCGCCAGCAGCTCACTAGCGGGAGGTTCTTACGAGCAGTACTTC.

The chain is built from TRBV19 and TRBJ2-1, with TRBD2 identical over 12 bases. The CDR3 sequence is 15 residues long. Trimming at V came to 7 bases and at J to 8 bases, leaving 9 bases not matched to a gene. Per the germline V gene, CDR1 is LNHDA and CDR2 is SQIVND (reference sequence). The CDR3 sequence is CASTYLAGGVHEQFF. The CDR3 DNA sequence: TGTGCCAGTACCTACCTAGCGGGAGGGGTCCATGAGCAGTTCTTC. Together with reference TRBV19 and TRBJ2-1, the CDR3 gives the full variable domain: DGGITQSPKYLFRKEGQNVTLSCEQNLNHDAMYWYRQDPGQGLRLIYYSQIVNDFQKGDIAEGYSVSREKKESFPLTVTSAQKNPTAFYLCASTYLAGGVHEQFFGPGTRLTVL.

CDR3 sequence (DNA): TGTGCCAGCAGCTTGTCAGGGAACTATGGCTACACCTTC. This translates into CASSLSGNYGYTF. This sequence joins TRBV5-5 and TRBJ1-2; weak D call: TRBD1 (5 bases). CDR1 and CDR2 (germline): SGHKS, YYEKEE (reference sequence). Trimming shortened V by 1 base and J by 2 bases, and 6 bases separated the two germline ends. There are 13 residues in the CDR3.

This clone has more than one count but fewer than ten. Written as DNA, the CDR3 is TGTGCCAGCCGACTGCTTTTTGGCACTGAAGCTTTCTTT. Encoded protein: CASRLLFGTEAFF. The chain uses TRBV19 and TRBJ1-1; D not resolved. Germline CDR1 is LNHDA and CDR2 is SQIVND (reference sequence). The length of the CDR3 is 13 residues. V lost 9 bases, J lost 4 bases, and 15 bases lay in between.

The rearrangement links TRBV7-6 to TRBJ2-1; 8 bases align to TRBD2. The CDR3 totals 14 residues. J lost 6 bases, V lost 5 bases, and 6 bases had no gene match. CDR1 SGHVS and CDR2 FNYEAQ come from the germline V gene. The CDR3 DNA follows: TGTGCCAGCAGCCCTACCGGGGGGGGCAATGAGCAGTTCTTC. Amino acid sequence: CASSPTGGGNEQFF.

The V and J genes are TRBV6-1 and TRBJ2-1; D is perhaps TRBD1 (5 bases). The germline gives CDR1 MNHNS, CDR2 SASEGT. The CDR3 extends over 13 amino acids. V lost 6 bases and J 3 bases, leaving 9 bases between the germline ends. The CDR3 DNA sequence: TGTGCCAGCAGGGCCGACAGCTACAATGAGCAGTTCTTC. It translates to CASRADSYNEQFF.

The chain is built from TRBV2 and TRBJ2-5; 9 bases line up with TRBD2. Germline CDR1 SNHLY, CDR2 FYNNEI. The CDR3 has 13 amino acids. J gave up 3 bases and V 8 bases, and 4 bases lay outside the gene matches. CDR3 nucleotide sequence: TGTGCCAGCGCCGGCGGGAGGGAAGAGACCCAGTACTTC. The encoded protein is CASAGGREETQYF. Supplemented by reference TRBV2 and TRBJ2-5, the full variable domain reads EPEVTQTPSHQVTQMGQEVILRCVPISNHLYFYWYRQILGQKVEFLVSFYNNEISEKSEIFDDQFSVERPDGSNFTLKIRSTKLEDSAMYFCASAGGREETQYFGPGTRLLVL.

The CDR3 protein is CASSPGSPRTDTQYF. CDR3 nucleotides: TGTGCCAGCAGCCCGGGGAGTCCTCGCACAGATACGCAGTATTTT. The genes are TRBV7-2 and TRBJ2-3, with D perhaps matching TRBD2 (5 bases). Trimming pared 5 bases from V and 1 base from J, leaving 13 bases between. The CDR3 is 15 amino acids. Germline V gene data show CDR1 as SGHTA and CDR2 as FQGNSA.

This chain connects TRBV7-7 to TRBJ2-5; 8 bases agree with TRBD1. V dropped 5 bases and J dropped 5; count of bases not matched to a gene: 13. This CDR3 is built from 16 residues. Germline V gives CDR1 SSHAT, CDR2 FNYEAQ (reference sequence). CDR3 region: CASSRYLDRDMETQYF. The CDR3 DNA follows: TGTGCCAGCAGCCGATACCTGGACAGGGATATGGAGACCCAGTACTTC.

This sequence joins TRBV5-4 and TRBJ2-5; no clear D gene. The V gene lost 0 bases and the J gene lost 5 bases, with 14 bases spanning the gap. The CDR3 has 15 residues. From germline, CDR1 is SGHNT and CDR2 YYREEE (reference sequence). The CDR3 here is CASSLGGSGLETQYF. The CDR3 DNA is TGTGCCAGCAGCTTGGGGGGTTCGGGTTTGGAGACCCAGTACTTC.